The clone carrying this T cell receptor beta chain was seen repeatedly, ten times or more. Its specificity is not known. This entry is derived from a study of CD8 T cells in ankylosing spondylitis. V trimming: 2 bases; J trimming: 3 bases; junction bases outside the gene matches: 1. CDR1 and CDR2 (germline): SGHRS, YFSETQ. The CDR3 is made up of 15 amino acids. Making the TCR beta libraries involved quantitative 5'-RACE with molecular barcodes. TCRdb itself ran the 5' RACE reads through MiXCR, one entry per CDR3 protein. Altogether around 890,000 distinct CDR3 sequences are present, roughly 12% being singletons, with the ten largest covering less than 0.65%. The study's findings and limits: It appeared that ankylosing spondylitis blood was characterized by a TCR beta motif of several highly homologous variants.

Sequencing used blood, either unsorted or a sorted T cell fraction (not recorded which). The chain employs TRBV5-1 and TRBJ2-7; 14 positions match TRBD2. This receptor was taken from a male donor with ankylosing spondylitis. CDR3 sequence: CASSFGTSGSYEQYF. The CDR3 DNA sequence: TGCGCCAGCAGCTTCGGGACTAGCGGGAGCTACGAGCAGTACTTC. The full variable domain, in which reference TRBV5-1 and TRBJ2-7 provide the parts outside the CDR3, is KAGVTQTPRYLIKTRGQQVTLSCSPISGHRSVSWYQQTPGQGLQFLFEYFSETQRNKGNFPGRFSGRQFSNSRSEMNVSTLELGDSALYLCASSFGTSGSYEQYFGPGTRLTVT.